The entry below describes one T cell receptor beta chain. This entry is derived from a study of sequential checkpoint blockade in melanoma. The protocol was immunoSEQ multiplex PCR, while the TCRdb copy is restricted to in-frame clones and leaves out a portion. The table lists 17,000 or so clones, 70% of them singletons, with about 10% in the top ten. After removal of 5 bases from V and 0 bases from J, the junction contained 7 bases not matched to a gene. This CDR3 region has 16 residues. The V gene's germline CDR1 is SGHTA and CDR2 FQGTGA. This sample's treatment: randomized to nivolumab then ipilimumab (arm A) or the reverse (arm B).

The specimen was CD8+ T cells sorted from blood (inferred from file names), collected from a patient given nivolumab and ipilimumab in sequence. The chain uses TRBV7-3 and TRBJ2-1; 7 nucleotides agree with TRBD2. This clonotype was obtained from a human donor with melanoma. The CDR3, as DNA: TGTGCCAGCAGCCTCATGGGGGGGAGCTCCTACAATGAGCAGTTCTTC. This encodes CASSLMGGSSYNEQFF.